The rows below give T cell receptor beta chains drawn from one sample of a study of blood T cell repertoires in COVID-19. TCRdb keeps only in-frame clones here, not all; method: immunoSEQ multiplex PCR. This sample has a few hundred thousand clones, with about 86% found just once. Sequenced sample: PBMCs or T cells enriched from blood (not recorded which). These receptors were obtained from a woman aged 50 to 60 who had recovered from COVID-19. Both conserved end residues are part of each CDR3. A D gene is named only where the DNA matches it firmly. A clone size is listed for some rows: how often the clone was seen (once, few, many), or a class if it is expanded.

D gene: -; clone size: -; V gene: TRBV28; J gene: TRBJ1-2; CDR3 protein: CASSITGGSGYTF; CDR3 DNA: TGTGCCAGCAGTATCACCGGGGGGTCAGGCTACACCTTC
D gene: TRBD1; clone size: once; V gene: TRBV7-8; J gene: TRBJ1-5; CDR3 protein: CASSFGQGRNQPQHF; CDR3 DNA: TGTGCCAGCAGCTTCGGACAGGGGCGCAATCAGCCCCAGCATTTT
D gene: -; clone size: few; V gene: TRBV5-1; J gene: TRBJ1-1; CDR3 protein: CASSLSGGAIPEAFF; CDR3 DNA: TGCGCCAGCAGCTTGTCCGGGGGTGCGATACCTGAAGCTTTCTTT
D gene: -; clone size: -; V gene: TRBV5-1; J gene: TRBJ2-3; CDR3 protein: CASSLDNTDTQYF; CDR3 DNA: TGCGCCAGCAGCTTAGACAACACAGATACGCAGTATTTT
D gene: -; clone size: -; V gene: TRBV11-2; J gene: TRBJ2-2; CDR3 protein: CASSSSGDGAGELFF; CDR3 DNA: TGTGCCAGCAGCTCCTCGGGGGACGGTGCCGGGGAGCTGTTTTTT
D gene: TRBD1; clone size: -; V gene: TRBV5-8; J gene: TRBJ1-5; CDR3 protein: CASSLEPGQTNQPQHF; CDR3 DNA: TGTGCCAGCAGCTTGGAACCGGGACAGACCAATCAGCCCCAGCATTTT
D gene: -; clone size: -; V gene: TRBV29-1; J gene: TRBJ2-7; CDR3 protein: CSASQGYYEQYF; CDR3 DNA: TGCAGCGCCAGTCAGGGCTACTACGAGCAGTACTTC
D gene: -; clone size: -; V gene: TRBV5-1; J gene: TRBJ1-2; CDR3 protein: CASSFKGVQDGYGYTF; CDR3 DNA: TGCGCCAGCAGCTTTAAGGGGGTACAGGACGGCTATGGCTACACCTTC
D gene: -; clone size: -; V gene: TRBV29-1; J gene: TRBJ1-5; CDR3 protein: CSVVEGALDQPQHF; CDR3 DNA: TGCAGCGTTGTGGAAGGGGCTTTGGATCAGCCCCAGCATTTT
D gene: -; clone size: -; V gene: TRBV2; J gene: TRBJ2-1; CDR3 protein: CATPGRSYNEQFF; CDR3 DNA: TGTGCCACCCCGGGGAGGTCCTACAATGAGCAGTTCTTC
D gene: -; clone size: once; V gene: TRBV2; J gene: TRBJ2-5; CDR3 protein: CASTGQLGETQYF; CDR3 DNA: TGTGCCAGCACAGGACAGCTGGGAGAGACCCAGTACTTC
D gene: -; clone size: -; V gene: TRBV12-3/TRBV12-4; J gene: TRBJ1-1; CDR3 protein: CASSFGGNTEAFF; CDR3 DNA: TGTGCCAGCAGTTTCGGGGGTAACACTGAAGCTTTCTTT
D gene: TRBD1; clone size: -; V gene: TRBV18; J gene: TRBJ2-7; CDR3 protein: CASSPQTGNEQYF; CDR3 DNA: TGTGCCAGCTCACCACAGACAGGGAACGAGCAGTACTTC
D gene: TRBD1; clone size: -; V gene: TRBV18; J gene: TRBJ1-6; CDR3 protein: CASSPPGQNSPLHF; CDR3 DNA: TGTGCCAGCTCACCCCCGGGACAGAATTCACCCCTCCACTTT
D gene: TRBD2; clone size: -; V gene: TRBV13; J gene: TRBJ2-1; CDR3 protein: CASSLEGTSGYNEQFF; CDR3 DNA: TGTGCCAGCAGCTTGGAGGGGACTAGCGGATACAATGAGCAGTTCTTC
D gene: TRBD1; clone size: -; V gene: TRBV19; J gene: TRBJ1-2; CDR3 protein: CASITVRDRDGYTF; CDR3 DNA: TGTGCCAGTATCACGGTCCGGGACAGGGATGGCTACACCTTC
D gene: TRBD1; clone size: -; V gene: TRBV9; J gene: TRBJ1-6; CDR3 protein: CASSVHRDSYNSPLHF; CDR3 DNA: TGTGCCAGCAGCGTACACCGGGACAGCTATAATTCACCCCTCCACTTT
D gene: -; clone size: -; V gene: TRBV5-6; J gene: TRBJ2-7; CDR3 protein: CASNKQGYEQYF; CDR3 DNA: TGTGCCAGCAACAAACAGGGCTACGAGCAGTACTTC
D gene: TRBD2; clone size: -; V gene: TRBV4-1; J gene: TRBJ2-7; CDR3 protein: CASSRSPPSGDSYEQYF; CDR3 DNA: TGCGCCAGCAGCCGATCCCCCCCTAGCGGGGACTCCTACGAGCAGTACTTC
D gene: TRBD1; clone size: -; V gene: TRBV7-2; J gene: TRBJ1-1; CDR3 protein: CASSPGDRATEAFF; CDR3 DNA: TGTGCCAGCAGCCCCGGGGACAGGGCCACTGAAGCTTTCTTT
D gene: -; clone size: -; V gene: TRBV7-9; J gene: TRBJ1-1; CDR3 protein: CASSPVGGARNTEAFF; CDR3 DNA: TGTGCCAGCAGCCCCGTAGGGGGGGCCAGGAACACTGAAGCTTTCTTT
D gene: -; clone size: -; V gene: TRBV20-1; J gene: TRBJ1-2; CDR3 protein: CSAGASGYTF; CDR3 DNA: TGCAGTGCGGGAGCTTCTGGCTACACCTTC
D gene: -; clone size: -; V gene: TRBV2; J gene: TRBJ1-4; CDR3 protein: CASSVARGTNEKLFF; CDR3 DNA: TGTGCCAGCAGTGTCGCCAGGGGAACTAATGAAAAACTGTTTTTT
D gene: TRBD1; clone size: -; V gene: TRBV5-6; J gene: TRBJ2-7; CDR3 protein: CASSLGQGPYEQYF; CDR3 DNA: TGTGCCAGCAGCTTGGGACAGGGCCCCTACGAGCAGTACTTC
D gene: -; clone size: -; V gene: TRBV28; J gene: TRBJ1-3; CDR3 protein: CASSSGTWAMLSSGNTIYF; CDR3 DNA: TGTGCCAGCAGTTCGGGAACGTGGGCGATGCTAAGCTCTGGAAACACCATATATTTT
D gene: TRBD1; clone size: -; V gene: TRBV2; J gene: TRBJ2-7; CDR3 protein: CASSGDRGWGTYEQYF; CDR3 DNA: TGTGCCAGCAGTGGGGACAGGGGGTGGGGGACCTACGAGCAGTACTTC
D gene: -; clone size: -; V gene: TRBV6-6; J gene: TRBJ2-2; CDR3 protein: CATRRDGGRGTGELFF; CDR3 DNA: TGTGCCACCCGGAGGGACGGGGGTAGAGGGACCGGGGAGCTGTTTTTT
D gene: -; clone size: -; V gene: TRBV7-9; J gene: TRBJ2-7; CDR3 protein: CASSFEGRPYEQYF; CDR3 DNA: TGTGCCAGCAGCTTCGAAGGGAGGCCCTACGAGCAGTACTTC
D gene: TRBD1; clone size: -; V gene: TRBV4-3; J gene: TRBJ1-2; CDR3 protein: CASSPLTGFYGYTF; CDR3 DNA: TGCGCCAGCAGCCCCCTGACAGGGTTCTATGGCTACACCTTC
D gene: -; clone size: -; V gene: TRBV3-1/TRBV3-2; J gene: TRBJ1-6; CDR3 protein: CASSQVNTPLHF; CDR3 DNA: TGTGCCAGCAGCCAAGTGAACACACCCCTCCACTTT
D gene: TRBD1; clone size: -; V gene: TRBV11-2; J gene: TRBJ1-3; CDR3 protein: CASNRDSSGNTIYF; CDR3 DNA: TGTGCCAGCAACCGGGACAGCTCTGGAAACACCATATATTTT
D gene: TRBD2; clone size: -; V gene: TRBV7-6; J gene: TRBJ2-1; CDR3 protein: CASSSSGAGAYNEQFF; CDR3 DNA: TGTGCCAGCAGCTCTTCTGGGGCGGGAGCCTACAATGAGCAGTTCTTC
D gene: -; clone size: -; V gene: TRBV11-2; J gene: TRBJ2-2; CDR3 protein: CASTAGLPTGELFF; CDR3 DNA: TGTGCCAGCACCGCAGGGCTCCCTACCGGGGAGCTGTTTTTT
D gene: TRBD1; clone size: -; V gene: TRBV6-6; J gene: TRBJ2-7; CDR3 protein: CASTPDREFYEQYF; CDR3 DNA: TGTGCCAGCACCCCCGACAGGGAGTTCTACGAGCAGTACTTC
D gene: -; clone size: once; V gene: TRBV12-3/TRBV12-4; J gene: TRBJ1-2; CDR3 protein: CASTSLFGYTF; CDR3 DNA: TGTGCCAGCACCTCCCTGTTTGGCTACACCTTC
D gene: TRBD1; clone size: -; V gene: TRBV3-1/TRBV3-2; J gene: TRBJ1-6; CDR3 protein: CASSRSNRGVKSPLHF; CDR3 DNA: TGTGCCAGCAGTCGCTCCAACAGGGGTGTAAAGTCACCCCTCCACTTT
D gene: -; clone size: -; V gene: TRBV11-2; J gene: TRBJ2-3; CDR3 protein: CASSFGYGGAGDTQYF; CDR3 DNA: TGTGCCAGCAGCTTCGGGTATGGCGGGGCCGGGGATACGCAGTATTTT
D gene: TRBD1; clone size: -; V gene: TRBV9; J gene: TRBJ2-2; CDR3 protein: CASSGGTAGELFF; CDR3 DNA: TGTGCCAGCAGCGGAGGGACAGCCGGGGAGCTGTTTTTT
D gene: TRBD1; clone size: -; V gene: TRBV2; J gene: TRBJ1-2; CDR3 protein: CASTPGQGEYGYTF; CDR3 DNA: TGTGCCAGCACCCCCGGACAGGGAGAATATGGCTACACCTTC
D gene: -; clone size: -; V gene: TRBV7-8; J gene: TRBJ2-7; CDR3 protein: CASSLAEASPYEQYF; CDR3 DNA: TGTGCCAGCAGCTTAGCTGAGGCCAGCCCCTACGAGCAGTACTTC
D gene: TRBD1; clone size: -; V gene: TRBV28; J gene: TRBJ1-1; CDR3 protein: CASRMGQLNTEAFF; CDR3 DNA: TGTGCCAGCAGGATGGGACAGCTAAACACTGAAGCTTTCTTT
D gene: -; clone size: -; V gene: TRBV2; J gene: TRBJ2-4; CDR3 protein: CASSTDLRRNIQYF; CDR3 DNA: TGTGCCAGCAGTACGGACCTCAGGAGGAACATTCAGTACTTC
D gene: -; clone size: -; V gene: TRBV11-2; J gene: TRBJ1-3; CDR3 protein: CASSLDRVSGNTIYF; CDR3 DNA: TGTGCCAGCAGCTTAGACAGGGTCTCTGGAAACACCATATATTTT
D gene: TRBD2; clone size: -; V gene: TRBV2; J gene: TRBJ2-7; CDR3 protein: CASSEGGTPTAYEQYF; CDR3 DNA: TGTGCCAGCAGTGAGGGGGGGACCCCTACGGCCTACGAGCAGTACTTC
D gene: -; clone size: -; V gene: TRBV7-2; J gene: TRBJ1-2; CDR3 protein: CASSPRGDGYTF; CDR3 DNA: TGTGCCAGCAGCCCCCGGGGGGATGGCTACACCTTC
D gene: TRBD1; clone size: -; V gene: TRBV7-2; J gene: TRBJ1-4; CDR3 protein: CASSLEDRPGGWVFF; CDR3 DNA: TGTGCCAGCAGCTTAGAGGACAGGCCTGGTGGGTGGGTGTTTTTT
D gene: TRBD1; clone size: -; V gene: TRBV19; J gene: TRBJ1-4; CDR3 protein: CASKGQDRGKLFF; CDR3 DNA: TGTGCCAGTAAAGGACAGGACCGGGGGAAACTGTTTTTT
D gene: -; clone size: -; V gene: TRBV24-1; J gene: TRBJ2-2; CDR3 protein: CATMGGAPGELFF; CDR3 DNA: TGTGCCACCATGGGCGGGGCCCCCGGGGAGCTGTTTTTT
D gene: -; clone size: -; V gene: TRBV6-5; J gene: TRBJ2-7; CDR3 protein: CASSYSIGGAYEQYF; CDR3 DNA: TGTGCCAGCAGTTACTCAATCGGCGGGGCCTACGAGCAGTACTTC
D gene: TRBD2; clone size: -; V gene: TRBV5-1; J gene: TRBJ2-3; CDR3 protein: CASSLVAGGLTDTQYF; CDR3 DNA: TGCGCCAGCAGCTTGGTGGCGGGGGGTCTCACAGATACGCAGTATTTT
D gene: -; clone size: -; V gene: TRBV5-1; J gene: TRBJ2-1; CDR3 protein: CASSLGQRKDNEQFF; CDR3 DNA: TGCGCCAGCAGCTTAGGTCAGCGAAAGGACAATGAGCAGTTCTTC
D gene: -; clone size: -; V gene: TRBV27; J gene: TRBJ1-2; CDR3 protein: CASRLGGGYGYTF; CDR3 DNA: TGTGCCAGCAGACTCGGGGGGGGGTATGGCTACACCTTC